The clone carrying this TCR beta chain was detected only a few times. The CDR3 length is 17 residues. The germline gives CDR1 KGHDR, CDR2 SFDVKD. Trimming removed 1 base from V and 6 bases from J; junction bases left unmatched: 9. How the authors handled the data: Estimates of nucleated cell counts were drawn from the amplification of reference gene primers. Using immunoSEQ multiplex PCR, the repertoire was profiled, and TCRdb retains in-frame clones only, with some absent. V and J calls and clone size are as listed in that table; D and trimming were resolved from the DNA. This sample has fewer than 75,000 clones; about 90% occur once, and the top ten carry approximately 1.5%. This entry comes from a study of blood T cell repertoires in COVID-19. Study in general: Material from acute and convalescent COVID-19 was sourced from the United States, Italy and Spain. T cells, B-cell-depleted T cells, or PBMCs supplied cDNA or gDNA.

The sequenced sample was peripheral blood. The J gene is TRBJ2-2, the V gene TRBV24-1; 8 nucleotides align to TRBD1. The receptor's source is a man aged 55-75 years with acute or convalescent COVID-19. This CDR3 is CATSDFIEQGEAGELFF. In nucleotides, the CDR3 is TGTGCCACCAGTGATTTTATCGAACAGGGGGAGGCCGGGGAGCTGTTTTTT.